The T cell receptor (beta chain) under discussion was sequenced for a study of control samples from healthy donors and cancer patients. Data came from immunoSEQ multiplex PCR; TCRdb stores just in-frame clones and leaves some out. The table shows about 92,000 clones, with around 80% occurring only once. The clonotype was recovered from a woman in her fifties or sixties in good health. Sequences were obtained from blood.

The CDR3 coding sequence is TGTGCCAGCAGGGCGATCACGGTGGCAGATAACACTGAAGCTTTCTTT. Encoded protein: CASRAITVADNTEAFF. The V and J genes are TRBV2 and TRBJ1-1; D gene unclear. There are 16 residues in the CDR3. CDR1 is SNHLY, CDR2 FYNNEI, per germline. Trimming pared 6 bases from V and 2 bases from J, leaving 19 bases between.